Presented here are 27 T cell receptor beta chains from one specimen sequenced in a study of T cells after yellow fever vaccination. TCRdb processed the 5' RACE reads anew with MiXCR; each CDR3 protein has one entry. The repertoire consists of roughly 63,000 distinct CDR3 sequences, with less than 8.5% occurring once and the leading ten covering 36%. The source was CD8+ T cells sorted from PBMCs, collected 15 days after the yellow fever booster vaccination. These receptors were taken from a man aged 25 to 45 who received the YFV17D yellow fever vaccine.

A few counts support this clonotype. The CDR3 bases are TGTGCCAGCAGCGCCCTCGGGTCGAACACTGAAGCTTTCTTT. Translation: CASSALGSNTEAFF. The chain links TRBV7-8 to TRBJ1-1; no reliable D call. V lost 5 bases, J lost 1 base, and 11 bases lay in between. The V gene's germline CDR1 is SGHVS and CDR2 FQNEAQ. The CDR3 spans 14 residues.

This clonotype was counted many times. This chain's CDR3 is CASSQYRGMNTEAFF. CDR3 coding DNA: TGCGCCAGCAGCCAATACAGGGGAATGAACACTGAAGCTTTCTTT. The chain joins TRBV4-1 to TRBJ1-1, with TRBD1 matching over 7 bases. The V and J ends lost 2 bases and 0 bases, in that order; junction bases with no gene match: 3. The CDR3 spans 15 residues. Per the germline V gene, CDR1 is MGHRA and CDR2 is YSYEKL.

This chain uses TRBV29-1 with TRBJ2-7; TRBD2 matches at 11 bases. In germline, CDR1 is SQVTM, CDR2 ANQGSEA. The V segment lost 5 bases and the J segment 0 bases; nucleotides outside the gene matches: 9. This CDR3 contains 16 residues. Here the CDR3 reads CSVRGLADSSSYEQYF. For the CDR3, the DNA is TGCAGCGTTAGGGGACTAGCGGATTCAAGCTCCTACGAGCAGTACTTC.

Only a few counts were recorded for this clonotype. This chain joins TRBV29-1 and TRBJ2-2, with D perhaps matching TRBD2 (6 bases). V was cut by 8 bases and J by 3 bases, with 16 bases left in between. The CDR3 is made up of 14 amino acids. Per the germline V gene, CDR1 is SQVTM and CDR2 is ANQGSEA. CDR3 region: CSIGIGGDTGELFF. The CDR3, as DNA: TGCAGCATTGGCATAGGAGGGGACACCGGGGAGCTGTTTTTT.

V gene TRBV29-1 combines with J gene TRBJ2-1; D possibly uses TRBD1 or TRBD2 (7 bases each). This CDR3 contains 14 residues. CDR1 SQVTM and CDR2 ANQGSEA come from the germline V gene. CDR3 residues: CSFTGAGVLDEQFF. For the CDR3, the DNA is TGCAGTTTTACAGGGGCGGGAGTGCTCGATGAGCAGTTCTTC.

This clonotype was observed many times. The gene calls are TRBV7-9 and TRBJ2-7; 11 nucleotides match TRBD2. V trimming: 11 bases; J trimming: 2 bases; junction bases outside the gene matches: 11. CDR3 size: 15 residues. Germline CDR1 reads SEHNR; CDR2 reads FQNEAQ (reference sequence). The CDR3: CAAGELAGETYEQYF. CDR3 DNA sequence: TGTGCCGCGGGAGAACTAGCGGGGGAAACCTACGAGCAGTACTTC.

This clonotype was counted many times. The chain couples TRBV7-6 to TRBJ2-5; 10 bases align to TRBD1. Germline V CDR1 and CDR2: SGHVS, FNYEAQ. This CDR3 has 15 residues. V lost 8 bases to trimming and J lost 1 base; unmatched junction nucleotides: 7. CDR3 region: CASLSGTGVQETQYF. The CDR3 nucleotides are TGTGCCAGCCTGTCCGGGACAGGGGTCCAAGAGACCCAGTACTTC.

The chain uses TRBV28 and TRBJ1-5; D unclear. The V and J ends lost 3 bases and 1 base respectively, with 13 bases between them. The germline V gene has CDR1 MDHEN and CDR2 SYDVKM. The CDR3 runs to 16 residues. The CDR3 protein is CASSFRLLGSNQPQHF. CDR3 nucleotide sequence: TGTGCCAGCAGTTTTCGGCTGCTGGGGAGCAATCAGCCCCAGCATTTT.

The table lists this clonotype with many counts. The chain joins TRBV28 to TRBJ2-3, with D perhaps TRBD1 (6 bases). Germline V CDR1 and CDR2: MDHEN, SYDVKM. V was trimmed by 5 bases and J by 0 bases, leaving 15 bases between them. The CDR3 spans 16 residues. DNA of the CDR3: TGTGCCAGCAGTCCCCCCCCTGACAGGAGCACAGATACGCAGTATTTT. It is translated as CASSPPPDRSTDTQYF. Supplemented by reference TRBV28 and TRBJ2-3, the full variable domain reads DVKVTQSSRYLVKRTGEKVFLECVQDMDHENMFWYRQDPGLGLRLIYFSYDVKMKEKGDIPEGYSVSREKKERFSLILESASTNQTSMYLCASSPPPDRSTDTQYFGPGTRLTVL.

This rearrangement joins TRBV7-2 to TRBJ2-7; either TRBD1 or TRBD2 may supply D (5 bases each). This CDR3 is built from 16 residues. V was clipped by 5 bases and J by 3 bases, with 20 bases between them. Germline-derived CDR1 and CDR2 are SGHTA and FQGNSA. CDR3 DNA: TGTGCCAGCAGCCTCTATCGGGGCTACTCGGGCTACGAGCAGTACTTC. Translated: CASSLYRGYSGYEQYF.

Many counts were recorded for this clonotype. The genes are TRBV7-2 and TRBJ2-7; 8 nucleotides match TRBD2. V lost 5 bases, J lost 0 bases, and 6 bases stayed unmatched. The CDR3 covers 15 residues. The germline V gene encodes CDR1 SGHTA and CDR2 FQGNSA. The CDR3 here is CASSQLAGSSYEQYF. CDR3 in DNA: TGTGCCAGCAGCCAATTAGCGGGAAGCTCCTACGAGCAGTACTTC.

The gene calls are TRBV6-5 and TRBJ2-1; 13 nucleotides match TRBD2. Unmatched junction bases numbered 8, after V lost 3 bases and J lost 6 bases. The CDR3 is made up of 17 amino acids. CDR1 is MNHEY, CDR2 SVGAGI, per germline. CDR3 residues: CASSYRPGTSGTNEQFF. In DNA form, the CDR3 reads TGTGCCAGCAGTTATCGACCCGGGACTAGCGGGACCAATGAGCAGTTCTTC.

This clonotype was seen repeatedly, ten times or more. The chain links TRBV5-6 to TRBJ2-2; D remains ambiguous. This CDR3 has 15 amino acids. Trimming removed 2 bases at V and 7 bases at J, with 15 bases between. The V gene's germline CDR1 is SGHDT and CDR2 YYEEEE. Here the CDR3 DNA reads TGTGCCAGCAGCTTTCGGACCCCCGAAGTCGGGGAGCTGTTTTTT. This translates into CASSFRTPEVGELFF.

This clonotype occurred many times. The gene calls are TRBV12-3 or TRBV12-4 and TRBJ2-7; D might be TRBD1 (5 bases). Trimming stripped 3 bases from V and 6 bases from J, with 18 bases between. CDR3 size: 15 residues. The CDR3 bases are TGTGCCAGCAGTTTCTCGGCCAGGGATTTAGGCGAGCAGTACTTC. It codes for CASSFSARDLGEQYF.

This clonotype was found many times. This chain uses TRBV11-2 with TRBJ2-7; D is ambiguous. Trimming pared 0 bases from V and 3 bases from J, leaving 6 bases between. This CDR3 has 13 amino acids. Germline lookup yields CDR1 SGHAT and CDR2 FQNNGV. The CDR3 DNA follows: TGTGCCAGCAGCTTAGAGGAGAGCTACGAGCAGTACTTC. Translation: CASSLEESYEQYF.

This clonotype was seen only a few times. The chain combines TRBV5-4 with TRBJ1-2, with a possible D match to TRBD1 (5 bases). V gave up 3 bases and J gave up 6 bases, with 18 bases separating them. CDR1 and CDR2 from the germline V gene are SGHNT and YYREEE (reference sequence). The CDR3 contains 15 residues. The CDR3 sequence: CASSSLQEDANGYTF. For the CDR3, the DNA is TGTGCCAGCAGCTCATTACAGGAAGATGCGAATGGCTACACCTTC.

In this sample, this clonotype turned up many times. V usage is TRBV12-3 or TRBV12-4 and J usage is TRBJ2-3; D not resolved. Trimming cost V 5 bases and J 6 bases, with 9 bases left between them. This CDR3 is 12 amino acids long. CDR3 DNA sequence: TGTGCCAGCAGTCCATCAGCTGATACGCAGTATTTT. Translated: CASSPSADTQYF.

This clonotype was counted at least ten times. J is TRBJ1-1 and V is TRBV6-1; a possible D gene is TRBD1 (6 bases). V was cut by 10 bases and J by 5 bases, with 20 bases left in between. Germline values: CDR1 MNHNS, CDR2 SASEGT. CDR3 length equals 14 residues. The DNA for the CDR3 is TGTGCCACGATCGGGGGCTCCCTGGGGACTGAAGCTTTCTTT. The encoded protein is CATIGGSLGTEAFF.

This clonotype was seen ten or more times. The rearrangement joins TRBV4-3 to TRBJ1-2, with D hard to call. V lost 0 bases and J lost 3, with 8 bases in between. Per the germline V gene, CDR1 is LGHNA and CDR2 is YSLEER. This CDR3 is 14 amino acids long. The CDR3 nucleotides read TGCGCCAGCAGCCAAGATTTGGCAGACTATGGCTACACCTTC. Its translation is CASSQDLADYGYTF.

There are many counts of this clonotype. The V gene is TRBV28, the J gene TRBJ2-5, with 7 bases matching TRBD1. Germline CDR1 reads MDHEN; CDR2 reads SYDVKM. The CDR3 covers 15 residues. Trimming took 5 bases from V and 5 from J; bases not matched to a gene: 11. CDR3 loop: CASSLQGMGEETQYF. In DNA form, the CDR3 reads TGTGCCAGCAGTCTACAGGGGATGGGAGAGGAGACCCAGTACTTC. Combining the CDR3 with reference TRBV28 and TRBJ2-5 gives the whole variable domain DVKVTQSSRYLVKRTGEKVFLECVQDMDHENMFWYRQDPGLGLRLIYFSYDVKMKEKGDIPEGYSVSREKKERFSLILESASTNQTSMYLCASSLQGMGEETQYFGPGTRLLVL.

There are a few counts of this clonotype. The chain uses TRBV10-2 and TRBJ2-1; a weak D match, TRBD2 (5 bases). The CDR3 totals 14 residues. Germline V gene lookup returns CDR1 WSHSY and CDR2 SAAADI. V gave up 3 bases and J gave up 10 bases, with 16 bases separating them. This CDR3 is CASSDPLTRLEQFF. CDR3 nucleotides: TGCGCCAGCAGTGACCCCCTCACTAGGTTAGAGCAGTTCTTC.

This clonotype was observed at least ten times. The chain combines TRBV5-1 with TRBJ2-7; maybe TRBD2 (6 bases). CDR1 and CDR2 from the germline V gene are SGHRS and YFSETQ. V lost 0 bases and J lost 0, with 10 bases in between. This CDR3 has 15 residues. CDR3 protein: CASSLVGGSSYEQYF. In nucleotides, the CDR3 is TGCGCCAGCAGCTTGGTTGGGGGGAGCTCCTACGAGCAGTACTTC.

This clonotype has ten or more counts. This chain links TRBV5-1 with TRBJ2-5; 8 bases line up with TRBD2. Looked up from germline, CDR1 is SGHRS and CDR2 is YFSETQ. Trimming cost V 4 bases and J 1 base; bases outside gene matches: 6. The CDR3 covers 15 residues. The CDR3 bases are TGCGCCAGCAGCCCGTCCCTAGCGGGCCAAGAGACCCAGTACTTC. Its protein is CASSPSLAGQETQYF.

This clonotype has just a few counts. This CDR3 is CATSRDPGTGELFF. The CDR3 bases are TGTGCCACCAGCAGAGATCCGGGGACCGGGGAGCTGTTTTTT. This rearrangement joins TRBV15 to TRBJ2-2; D is possibly TRBD2 (5 bases). Germline CDR1 is LNHNV and CDR2 is YYDKDF (reference sequence). This CDR3 region has 14 residues. V lost 0 bases and J lost 5, with 7 bases in between. Supplemented by reference TRBV15 and TRBJ2-2, the full variable domain reads DAMVIQNPRYQVTQFGKPVTLSCSQTLNHNVMYWYQQKSSQAPKLLFHYYDKDFNNEADTPDNFQSRRPNTSFCFLDIRSPGLGDTAMYLCATSRDPGTGELFFGEGSRLTVL.

The CDR3, as DNA: TGTGCCAGCAGACCCAAGGGAGCAGGGAGGGATACGCAGTATTTT. It is translated as CASRPKGAGRDTQYF. The chain is built from TRBV7-3 and TRBJ2-3; a possible D gene is TRBD2 (6 bases). CDR1 and CDR2 from the germline V gene are SGHTA and FQGTGA. The CDR3 sequence is 15 residues long. V lost 6 bases and J 6 bases, leaving 19 bases between the germline ends. Full variable domain (rest looked up from reference TRBV7-3 and TRBJ2-3): GAGVSQTPSNKVTEKGKYVELRCDPISGHTALYWYRQSLGQGPEFLIYFQGTGAADDSGLPNDRFFAVRPEGSVSTLKIQRTERGDSAVYLCASRPKGAGRDTQYFGPGTRLTVL.

This clonotype was seen repeatedly, ten times or more. J is TRBJ2-3 and V is TRBV24-1; D is perhaps TRBD2 (6 bases). Trimming stripped 4 bases from V and 2 bases from J, with 12 bases between. The CDR3 length is 15 residues. Germline V gives CDR1 KGHDR, CDR2 SFDVKD. CDR3 residues: CATSEGLEYTDTQYF. CDR3 in DNA: TGTGCCACCAGTGAGGGACTCGAGTACACAGATACGCAGTATTTT.

In regard to this clonotype: Possible read error: a much larger clone is one base away. V usage is TRBV16 and J usage is TRBJ2-7, with D possibly TRBD1 on 6 matching bases. V lost 4 bases to trimming and J lost 0 bases, with 16 bases between them. The germline gives CDR1 KGHSY, CDR2 FQNENV. The CDR3 consists of 16 residues. The DNA of the CDR3 is TGTGCCAGCAGCCCTCGGGACATGGACAGCTCCTACGAGCAGTACTTC. Its translation: CASSPRDMDSSYEQYF.